The rows below give T cell receptor beta chains drawn from one sample of a study of cytomegalovirus exposure and HLA in healthy donors. This table comes from immunoSEQ multiplex PCR, and its TCRdb copy is limited to in-frame clones, with some not included. Here the sample spans about 200,000 clones, about four fifths being singletons. Sequencing input: PBMCs. These receptor sequences come from a woman aged 18-35 years in good health and CMV-seronegative. Each CDR3 is given with its conserved first and last residue. Each record gives: CDR3 DNA, CDR3 protein, V gene, CDR3 length, J gene, clone size, D gene. The D gene is left open where the match is weak. Clone size, where shown, is once, few, many, or a class for clones that have expanded.

TGTGCCAGCAGCCCGGGACAGGGGTTCAATCAGCCCCAGCATTTT	CASSPGQGFNQPQHF	TRBV7-8	15	TRBJ1-5	NA	TRBD1
TGCGCCAGCAGCTTGGCGTACCAACCCGGAGGCGGACCCGGGGAGCTGTTTTTT	CASSLAYQPGGGPGELFF	TRBV5-1	18	TRBJ2-2	NA	NA
TGTGCCAGCTCACCGGACAGTATGAACACTGAAGCTTTCTTT	CASSPDSMNTEAFF	TRBV18	14	TRBJ1-1	NA	NA
TGCGCCAGCAGCAGAGGATCCTCCGGACTCACTGCAGAGACCCAGTACTTC	CASSRGSSGLTAETQYF	TRBV5-1	17	TRBJ2-5	NA	NA
TGTGCCAGTAGTCCCGGACTAGTTCATGAGCAGTTCTTC	CASSPGLVHEQFF	TRBV19	13	TRBJ2-1	NA	TRBD2
TGTGCCAGCAGTTCCCCGGGAGTAGGGACAGGGAGCTCCTACGAGCAGTACTTC	CASSSPGVGTGSSYEQYF	TRBV28	18	TRBJ2-7	NA	TRBD1
TGTGCCAGCAGACAATTCAAAGAAAAACTGTTTTTT	CASRQFKEKLFF	TRBV25-1	12	TRBJ1-4	few	NA
TGTGCCAGCAGTTCCGTCTGGAGGACGAACACTGAAGCTTTCTTT	CASSSVWRTNTEAFF	TRBV6-5	15	TRBJ1-1	NA	NA
TGTGCCAGCAGCTTCCCCCCCGGGATCGGGCCGAATACGCAGTATTTT	CASSFPPGIGPNTQYF	TRBV7-2	16	TRBJ2-3	NA	NA
TGTGCCATCAGTCCGCGGGGGGGAGGCAGGGACGAGCAGTACTTC	CAISPRGGGRDEQYF	TRBV10-3	15	TRBJ2-7	few	TRBD2
TGTGCCATCAGTACTCAGGCGAACACTGAAGCTTTCTTT	CAISTQANTEAFF	TRBV10-3	13	TRBJ1-1	NA	NA
TGTGCCAGCGCAGCGGGAGGGCTTGGCTACGAGCAGTACTTC	CASAAGGLGYEQYF	TRBV2	14	TRBJ2-7	NA	TRBD2
TGTGCCAGCAGTGTCGGACTAGGGAACACTGAAGCTTTCTTT	CASSVGLGNTEAFF	TRBV6-5	14	TRBJ1-1	NA	NA